The clone carrying this TCR beta chain is large in the sample. Its antigen is undetermined. Trimming at V came to 2 bases and at J to 4 bases, leaving 2 bases not matched to a gene. The CDR3 consists of 15 residues. Germline V CDR1 and CDR2: MNHNS, SASEGT. This sample is part of a study of Tregs in tolerant kidney transplant recipients. Study-level background: Recipient cells were told from donor cells by antibody staining. Findings of the study overall: Few patients were studied, so findings need validation in larger groups.

Produced via immunoSEQ multiplex PCR; TCRdb's table is partial and in-frame only. The top ten clones hold approximately 25% of a sample with 1,200 or so clones, under 55% of them seen once. The gene calls are TRBV6-1 and TRBJ1-4, with 9 bases that match TRBD1. Sequencing was done on a sample of Tregs from blood cultured with allogeneic cells. The TCR was taken from a human donor in good health. For the CDR3, the DNA is TGTGCCAGCAGTGAACAGGACAGGGGTAATGAAAAACTGTTTTTT. Its protein product is CASSEQDRGNEKLFF.